A few counts support the clone carrying this T cell receptor (beta chain). Its antigen is currently unknown. TCRdb processed the 5' RACE reads anew with MiXCR; each CDR3 protein has one entry. The data contain around 340,000 distinct CDR3 sequences, 21% of them singletons. These data come from a study of T-cell memory formation after mild COVID-19. Study-level information: Largely donor-specific sequence clusters came from a couple of donors.

Germline assignment: CDR1 SEHNR and CDR2 FQNEAQ (reference sequence). Trimming took 7 bases from V and 1 from J; bases not matched to a gene: 3. The CDR3 spans 15 residues. Study-level results: Clonal second-wave expansions that peaked on day 37 had unconfirmed SARS-CoV-2 specificity.

What was sequenced was PBMCs or a T cell subset sorted from them (not recorded which). The genes are TRBV7-9 and TRBJ1-6, with TRBD1 matching 8 bases. The TCR sequence derives from an adult woman who had mild COVID-19 (a few samples of this study predate the infection). Cell type and time point are not known. CDR3 residues: CASIRQGSYNSPLHF. The CDR3 nucleotides are TGTGCCAGCATCAGACAGGGGTCCTATAATTCACCCCTCCACTTT.